The 32 T cell receptor beta chains below were found in one sample sequenced in a study of blood T cell repertoires in COVID-19. This table comes from immunoSEQ multiplex PCR, and its TCRdb copy is limited to in-frame clones, with some not included. The table has roughly 100,000 clones, about four fifths seen once. Specimen: peripheral blood. The receptors here all came from a woman of 80 years or more with acute or convalescent COVID-19.

The CDR3 region has the DNA TGTGCCAGCAGCTCCAACGTGGGGGGTGAGACCCAGTACTTC. Translated: CASSSNVGGETQYF. The V gene is TRBV5-4, the J gene TRBJ2-5; D possibly corresponds to TRBD2 (6 bases). Trimming shortened V by 3 bases and J by 5 bases, and 14 bases separated the two germline ends. Germline CDR1 reads SGHNT; CDR2 reads YYREEE (reference sequence). The CDR3 runs 14 residues. Full variable domain (outside the CDR3, taken from reference TRBV5-4 and TRBJ2-5): ETGVTQSPTHLIKTRGQQVTLRCSSQSGHNTVSWYQQALGQGPQFIFQYYREEENGRGNFPPRFSGLQFPNYSSELNVNALELDDSALYLCASSSNVGGETQYFGPGTRLLVL.

This clone was seen only once. The chain is built from TRBV7-9 and TRBJ1-2, with 7 bases identical to TRBD1. The ends lost 4 bases at V and 0 bases at J; junction bases unmatched: 2. The V gene's germline CDR1 is SEHNR and CDR2 FQNEAQ (reference sequence). The CDR3 is 14 residues long. CDR3 in amino acids: CASSSGQTNYGYTF. Written as DNA, the CDR3 is TGTGCCAGCAGCTCGGGACAGACTAACTATGGCTACACCTTC.

The chain employs TRBV19 and TRBJ2-3; D may be TRBD1 (6 bases). The germline V gene has CDR1 LNHDA and CDR2 SQIVND (reference sequence). Trimming shortened V by 5 bases and J by 6 bases, and 21 bases separated the two germline ends. This CDR3 has 16 residues. The CDR3 bases are TGTGCCAGTAGTGTACGGGACATCTTCATCTCGGATACGCAGTATTTT. Translated: CASSVRDIFISDTQYF.

This clone was seen more than once but under ten times. Here the CDR3 reads CASGPYYEQYF. Here the CDR3 DNA reads TGTGCCAGCGGGCCTTACTACGAGCAGTACTTC. This chain uses TRBV2 with TRBJ2-7; D gene unclear. This CDR3 is built from 11 residues. Germline CDR1 is SNHLY and CDR2 is FYNNEI. Trimming pared 8 bases from V and 3 bases from J, leaving 8 bases between.

A few counts support this clone. V gene TRBV6-1 combines with J gene TRBJ2-2; 7 nucleotides agree with TRBD1. V shed 3 bases and J 5 bases; nucleotides not matched to a gene: 3. Germline lookup yields CDR1 MNHNS and CDR2 SASEGT. This CDR3 contains 14 residues. The CDR3 loop reads CASSDRGKTGELFF. CDR3 nucleotides: TGTGCCAGCAGTGACAGGGGGAAGACCGGGGAGCTGTTTTTT.

The chain links TRBV6-5 to TRBJ1-5, with 7 bases fitting TRBD1. Germline CDR1 reads MNHEY; CDR2 reads SVGAGI. Trimming cost V 7 bases and J 2 bases; bases outside gene matches: 2. CDR3 length: 13 residues. This CDR3 reads CASNRGGNQPQHF. In DNA form, the CDR3 reads TGTGCCAGCAACAGGGGTGGCAATCAGCCCCAGCATTTT.

This clone was recorded once. V gene TRBV11-3 combines with J gene TRBJ2-5, with TRBD2 identical over 7 bases. V lost 0 bases, J lost 5 bases, and 12 bases stayed unmatched. The CDR3 is 17 residues long. Germline-derived CDR1 and CDR2 are SGHNT and YENEEA. The chain's CDR3 is CASSLDLGGRAEETQYF. As DNA, the CDR3 is TGTGCCAGCAGCTTAGATCTTGGCGGGAGAGCGGAGGAGACCCAGTACTTC.

This clone came up once. The chain combines TRBV2 with TRBJ1-6; possibly TRBD1 for D (6 bases). The V and J ends lost 6 bases and 0 bases respectively, with 9 bases between them. In germline, CDR1 is SNHLY, CDR2 FYNNEI. The CDR3 totals 15 residues. The CDR3 region has the DNA TGTGCCAGCAGCGGACAGAGCTCCTATAATTCACCCCTCCACTTT. Protein sequence: CASSGQSSYNSPLHF. Together with reference TRBV2 and TRBJ1-6, the CDR3 gives the full variable domain: EPEVTQTPSHQVTQMGQEVILRCVPISNHLYFYWYRQILGQKVEFLVSFYNNEISEKSEIFDDQFSVERPDGSNFTLKIRSTKLEDSAMYFCASSGQSSYNSPLHFGNGTRLTVT.

The V call is TRBV19, the J call TRBJ2-1; 9 positions agree with TRBD1. The CDR3 is 13 amino acids. With V trimmed by 5 bases and J by 9 bases, 5 bases remained unmatched. CDR1 is LNHDA, CDR2 SQIVND, per germline (reference sequence). The CDR3 DNA reads as TGTGCCAGTAGTGTTACAGGGGGCGCTGAGCAGTTCTTC. Translating it yields CASSVTGGAEQFF.

The rearrangement uses TRBV10-2 and TRBJ2-5; TRBD2 matches at 11 bases. The CDR3 is 15 residues long. CDR1 is WSHSY and CDR2 is SAAADI in the germline V gene. The J segment lost 4 bases and the V segment lost 7 bases, leaving 8 bases of the junction unmatched. The CDR3 protein is CASTQTSGKSETQYF. The CDR3 nucleotides are TGCGCCAGCACTCAGACTAGCGGGAAATCAGAGACCCAGTACTTC.

In DNA form, the CDR3 reads TGTGCCAGCAAAAGGGAGGGCGACTACAATGAGCAGTTCTTC. It codes for CASKREGDYNEQFF. The chain couples TRBV28 to TRBJ2-1, with 7 positions matching TRBD2. Trimming cost V 7 bases and J 3 bases; bases outside gene matches: 6. Germline CDR1 and CDR2: MDHEN and SYDVKM. The CDR3 has 14 amino acids.

The gene calls are TRBV5-1 and TRBJ1-1; 9 nucleotides align to TRBD1. The CDR3 sequence is 15 residues long. The V gene end was trimmed by 4 bases and the J gene end by 0 bases; junction bases not matched to a gene: 4. Germline V gene sequence: CDR1 SGHRS, CDR2 YFSETQ. The CDR3 DNA reads TGCGCCAGCAGCGAACAGGGGGCCCTGAACACTGAAGCTTTCTTT. Protein: CASSEQGALNTEAFF.

This sequence joins TRBV28 and TRBJ1-6, with 7 bases identical to TRBD1. The CDR3 spans 13 residues. Unmatched junction bases numbered 3, after V lost 7 bases and J lost 6 bases. Germline assignment: CDR1 MDHEN and CDR2 SYDVKM. The CDR3 protein is CASNRQGNSPLHF. CDR3 nucleotides: TGTGCCAGCAACAGACAGGGTAATTCACCCCTCCACTTT.

This sequence joins TRBV19 and TRBJ1-6; D call uncertain. The CDR3 extends over 12 amino acids. CDR1 and CDR2 from the germline V gene are LNHDA and SQIVND (reference sequence). V dropped 2 bases and J dropped 10 bases, with 6 bases sitting between them. The CDR3 protein is CASSIRESPLHF. Here the CDR3 DNA reads TGTGCCAGTAGTATAAGAGAATCACCCCTCCACTTT.

The CDR3 loop reads CASSSAGGLGETQYF. The CDR3, as DNA: TGTGCCAGTAGTTCAGCGGGAGGACTGGGAGAGACCCAGTACTTC. J is TRBJ2-5 and V is TRBV19, with TRBD2 identical over 9 bases. The CDR3 covers 15 residues. J was trimmed by 4 bases and V by 5 bases; bases with no gene match: 8. Per the germline V gene, CDR1 is LNHDA and CDR2 is SQIVND (reference sequence).

This clone was recorded only once. The V gene is TRBV18, the J gene TRBJ2-7, with 12 bases identical to TRBD2. V was pared by 3 bases and J by 4 bases, with 1 base of the junction left unmatched. CDR1 and CDR2 (germline): KGHSH, LQKENI. CDR3 length: 14 amino acids. Written as DNA, the CDR3 is TGTGCCAGCTCACCGACTAGCGGGAGTTACGAGCAGTACTTC. It encodes CASSPTSGSYEQYF. The entire variable domain, with the rest obtained from reference TRBV18 and TRBJ2-7, is as follows: NAGVMQNPRHLVRRRGQEARLRCSPMKGHSHVYWYRQLPEEGLKFMVYLQKENIIDESGMPKERFSAEFPKEGPSILRIQQVVRGDSAAYFCASSPTSGSYEQYFGPGTRLTVT.

The chain joins TRBV6-1 to TRBJ1-1; D remains ambiguous. V lost 1 base to trimming and J lost 0 bases, with 9 bases between them. Per the germline V gene, CDR1 is MNHNS and CDR2 is SASEGT. This CDR3 region has 15 residues. CDR3 nucleotides: TGTGCCAGCAGTGAAGTCGGGTTCATGAACACTGAAGCTTTCTTT. Translating gives CASSEVGFMNTEAFF.

The CDR3 bases are TGTGCCAGCAGTTTTAAGGGGAGGTACACTGAAGCTTTCTTT. Translated, it gives CASSFKGRYTEAFF. V gene TRBV27 combines with J gene TRBJ1-1; D might be TRBD1 (5 bases). The CDR3 is made up of 14 amino acids. The V end was cut by 3 bases, the J end by 3 bases, with 11 bases between. Germline loops: CDR1 MNHEY, CDR2 SMNVEV (reference sequence).

This chain uses TRBV2 with TRBJ2-2, with 10 bases fitting TRBD1. Germline loops: CDR1 SNHLY, CDR2 FYNNEI. Unmatched junction bases numbered 12, after V lost 5 bases and J lost 0 bases. This CDR3 spans 19 amino acids. The CDR3 region is CASSPPGTGDNPNTGELFF. Here the CDR3 DNA reads TGTGCCAGCAGTCCTCCCGGGACAGGGGACAATCCGAACACCGGGGAGCTGTTTTTT.

The chain links TRBV24-1 to TRBJ2-3; 9 bases agree with TRBD1. V shed 5 bases, J shed 0 bases, and the junction held 2 bases outside the gene matches. Germline lookup yields CDR1 KGHDR and CDR2 SFDVKD. The CDR3 covers 15 residues. The CDR3 reads CATSGGTGSTDTQYF. DNA of the CDR3: TGTGCCACCAGTGGAGGGACAGGGAGCACAGATACGCAGTATTTT.

This clone came up a few times. The rearrangement joins TRBV11-3 to TRBJ2-1; 9 bases map to TRBD2. The J segment lost 6 bases and the V segment lost 1 base, leaving 7 bases of the junction unmatched. CDR3 length: 16 amino acids. Germline lookup yields CDR1 SGHNT and CDR2 YENEEA. CDR3 sequence (DNA): TGTGCCAGCAGCTTAGTAAGGACTAGCGCGGTCAATGAGCAGTTCTTC. Amino acids: CASSLVRTSAVNEQFF.

The rearrangement joins TRBV5-1 to TRBJ2-3; 12 positions agree with TRBD2. CDR3 length equals 17 residues. Trimming removed 1 base from V and 2 bases from J; junction bases left unmatched: 5. Germline V lookup: CDR1 SGHRS, CDR2 YFSETQ. CDR3 DNA: TGCGCCAGCAGCTTGCCCCTAGCGGGAGGGACCACAGATACGCAGTATTTT. Amino acids: CASSLPLAGGTTDTQYF.

The chain employs TRBV27 and TRBJ2-5, with a tentative D call TRBD2 (5 bases). Between the trimmed V and J ends, which lost 4 bases and 9 bases, there was a span of 15 bases. This CDR3 is 13 amino acids long. CDR1 and CDR2 from the germline V gene are MNHEY and SMNVEV (reference sequence). The CDR3 coding sequence is TGTGCCAGCAGTTCCCTTTTTTACGGGGCCCAGTACTTC. It translates to CASSSLFYGAQYF.

This clone was seen a few times. V is TRBV28 and J is TRBJ2-7, with 12 bases identical to TRBD2. CDR1 MDHEN and CDR2 SYDVKM come from the germline V gene. The ends lost 6 bases at V and 1 base at J; junction bases unmatched: 10. The CDR3 totals 17 residues. CDR3 nucleotide sequence: TGTGCCAGCAGCTTACTCGGACTAGCGGGATTGTCCTACGAGCAGTACTTC. This sequence encodes CASSLLGLAGLSYEQYF.

This chain's CDR3 is CASSLRSASGTGELFF. The CDR3 nucleotides read TGTGCCAGCAGCTTACGATCTGCTAGCGGCACCGGGGAGCTGTTTTTT. The chain is built from TRBV11-2 and TRBJ2-2; TRBD2 aligns across 7 bases. CDR1 is SGHAT, CDR2 FQNNGV, per germline. The CDR3 contains 16 residues. After removal of 2 bases from V and 4 bases from J, the junction contained 7 bases not matched to a gene.

This chain connects TRBV7-2 to TRBJ2-3; TRBD2 matches at 7 bases. CDR3 length: 15 residues. V shed 2 bases, J shed 1 base, and the junction held 3 bases outside the gene matches. Germline V gene sequence: CDR1 SGHTA, CDR2 FQGNSA. The DNA for the CDR3 is TGTGCCAGCAGCTTACGGGAGGTACGCACAGATACGCAGTATTTT. It codes for CASSLREVRTDTQYF.

The chain has TRBV15 and TRBJ2-5; no clear D gene. Germline CDR1 and CDR2: LNHNV and YYDKDF (reference sequence). There are 13 residues in the CDR3. Trimming pared 0 bases from V and 5 bases from J, leaving 7 bases between. In nucleotides, the CDR3 is TGTGCCACCAGCAGAGAGCGAGGCGAGACCCAGTACTTC. Its protein is CATSRERGETQYF.

About this clone: This same CDR3 is encoded by further DNA sequences in the sample. V is TRBV3-1 (or the pseudogene TRBV3-2) and J is TRBJ1-5; the D is unclear. This CDR3 comprises 12 residues. CDR1 and CDR2 from the germline V gene are LGHDT and YNNKEL (reference sequence). The V gene lost 3 bases and the J gene lost 4 bases, with 4 bases spanning the gap. The CDR3 DNA is TGTGCCAGCAGCCAGCTAAATCAGCCCCAGCATTTT. Residues: CASSQLNQPQHF.

The chain recombines TRBV10-3 with TRBJ2-5, with D uncertain. CDR3 length: 12 residues. V lost 3 bases and J lost 5, with 7 bases in between. CDR1 and CDR2 (germline): ENHRY, SYGVKD. In nucleotides, the CDR3 is TGTGCCATCAGTGACGTCTCGGAGACCCAGTACTTC. Translation: CAISDVSETQYF.

The V call is TRBV6-5, the J call TRBJ2-3; TRBD2 is a possible D gene (6 bases). The CDR3 has 13 residues. CDR1 and CDR2 from the germline V gene are MNHEY and SVGAGI. With 6 bases removed from V and 4 bases from J, the gap between germline ends came to 11 bases. This CDR3 reads CASSRPGADTQYF. The CDR3 region has the DNA TGTGCCAGCAGCCGACCGGGGGCAGATACGCAGTATTTT.

The chain is built from TRBV2 and TRBJ2-2, with D unresolved. CDR1 SNHLY and CDR2 FYNNEI come from the germline V gene. Trimming pared 3 bases from V and 4 bases from J, leaving 12 bases between. The length of the CDR3 is 15 residues. CDR3 sequence: CASSDPRTITGELFF. CDR3 nucleotide sequence: TGTGCCAGCAGTGATCCTAGAACAATCACCGGGGAGCTGTTTTTT.

The rearrangement joins TRBV3-1 (or the pseudogene TRBV3-2) to TRBJ2-2; weak D call: TRBD2 (5 bases). The V gene's germline CDR1 is LGHDT and CDR2 YNNKEL (reference sequence). V lost 1 base and J 4 bases, leaving 13 bases between the germline ends. This CDR3 contains 16 residues. This chain's CDR3 is CASSQVKGLRTGELFF. CDR3 sequence (DNA): TGTGCCAGCAGCCAAGTGAAAGGACTCCGCACCGGGGAGCTGTTTTTT.